This is a list of T cell receptor beta chains from one sample in a study of blood T cell repertoires in COVID-19. Sequencing used immunoSEQ multiplex PCR; TCRdb keeps in-frame clones, though not all of them. The sample records over 300,000 clones, roughly 88% being singletons. The sequencing input was peripheral blood. All receptors derive from a woman between 45 and 60 years old with acute or convalescent COVID-19. CDR3s include the opening cysteine and the closing phenylalanine or tryptophan. Fields, in order: V gene, clone size, J gene, D gene, CDR3 length, CDR3 protein, CDR3 DNA. A D gene is named only where the DNA matches it firmly. Expanded clones are given a class, and other clones once, few, many or no size at all.

TRBV24-1	.	TRBJ2-2	TRBD2	19	CATSDPTGTSGIGTGELFF	TGTGCCACCAGTGATCCAACCGGGACTAGCGGGATAGGCACCGGGGAGCTGTTTTTT
TRBV6-5	.	TRBJ2-1	.	14	CASNRQGGVNEQFF	TGTGCCAGCAATAGACAGGGCGGGGTGAATGAGCAGTTCTTC
TRBV29-1	.	TRBJ1-2	TRBD1	12	CSVEKGAGGYTF	TGCAGCGTGGAGAAGGGGGCGGGCGGCTACACCTTC
TRBV13	once	TRBJ2-7	.	14	CASSLRDGRYEQYF	TGTGCCAGCAGCTTAAGGGACGGGAGATACGAGCAGTACTTC
TRBV28	.	TRBJ2-7	TRBD1	15	CASSPGGSLTYEQYF	TGTGCCAGCAGTCCAGGGGGCTCGCTCACCTACGAGCAGTACTTC
TRBV29-1	.	TRBJ2-7	TRBD2	13	CSVGLVAGYEQYF	TGCAGCGTTGGATTGGTAGCGGGGTACGAGCAGTACTTC
TRBV19	few	TRBJ2-1	TRBD2	19	CASTPPVVAGGYGYNEQFF	TGTGCCAGTACCCCTCCCGTAGTAGCGGGAGGGTATGGCTACAATGAGCAGTTCTTC
TRBV18	.	TRBJ1-4	.	13	CASSPGLNEKLFF	TGTGCCAGCTCACCGGGACTTAATGAAAAACTGTTTTTT
TRBV3-1/TRBV3-2	.	TRBJ2-1	.	13	CASSHGGTAGQFF	TGTGCCAGCAGCCATGGAGGGACAGCCGGACAGTTCTTC
TRBV4-3	.	TRBJ2-3	.	16	CASSHFNFGEWDTQYF	TGCGCCAGCAGCCATTTCAATTTCGGGGAATGGGATACGCAGTATTTT
TRBV6-5	.	TRBJ2-7	.	12	CASIIDTYEQYF	TGTGCCAGCATCATCGACACCTACGAGCAGTACTTC
TRBV28	few	TRBJ1-4	.	15	CASSLLGAINEKLFF	TGTGCCAGCAGTTTATTGGGGGCGATTAATGAAAAACTGTTTTTT
TRBV19	.	TRBJ2-7	TRBD1	14	CASSLGTGISEQYF	TGTGCCAGTAGTCTAGGGACAGGGATCTCCGAGCAGTACTTC
TRBV5-1	.	TRBJ1-2	TRBD1	16	CASSTPGQGARYGYTF	TGCGCCAGCAGCACACCGGGACAGGGGGCGCGATATGGCTACACCTTC
TRBV5-1	.	TRBJ2-7	.	14	CASSPGSHLYEQYF	TGCGCCAGCAGCCCAGGGTCGCACCTCTACGAGCAGTACTTC
TRBV5-8	.	TRBJ1-2	.	13	CASRGDYGYGYTF	TGTGCCAGCAGAGGGGACTACGGCTATGGCTACACCTTC
TRBV7-9	few	TRBJ2-3	TRBD2	14	CASSLAGLAERQYF	TGTGCCAGCAGCTTAGCAGGACTAGCGGAGAGGCAGTATTTT
TRBV11-1	.	TRBJ2-2	TRBD2	16	CASSPGSGSGTGELFF	TGTGCCAGCAGCCCGGGTAGCGGGAGTGGCACCGGGGAGCTGTTTTTT